This record looks at one T cell receptor beta chain sequence and its context. Its antigen is currently unknown. Looked up from germline, CDR1 is LGHNT and CDR2 is FRNRAP. The V and J ends lost 6 bases and 4 bases respectively, with 13 bases between them. The CDR3 covers 14 residues. This sample was included in a study of T cell responses to AZD1222 COVID-19 vaccine. Overall study: Researchers grouped second doses given at about 4 or about 12 weeks into one pool. Findings and limits, study-wide: Donor demographics were predominantly white British with a female majority; clonal diversity may be underestimated. Baseline seropositivity characterized only 5 or 6 AZD1222 recipients. Distributed over spike, vaccine-associated CD4 TCRs predominated at 160-218 and 743-854.

Assay: immunoSEQ multiplex PCR; the TCRdb copy retains only in-frame clones and omits some. Of around 78,000 clones detected, around four fifths appear once; the ten largest clones hold 2.5% to 3%. The sequencing here drew on peripheral blood, taken on day 0 of AZD1222 vaccination. The chain recombines TRBV12-5 with TRBJ1-3; D gene uncertain. This receptor was identified in an adult in good health. In DNA form, the CDR3 reads TGTGCTAGTGGCAGGACTGGAGAAGGAAACACCATATATTTT. It codes for CASGRTGEGNTIYF. Full variable domain (missing parts from reference TRBV12-5 and TRBJ1-3): DARVTQTPRHKVTEMGQEVTMRCQPILGHNTVFWYRQTMMQGLELLAYFRNRAPLDDSGMPKDRFSAEMPDATLATLKIQPSEPRDSAVYFCASGRTGEGNTIYFGEGSWLTVV.